One sample yielded the 26 T cell receptor beta chains listed below, sequenced in a study of blood T cells in healthy people across ages. PCR was performed a second time for about 6 to 12 cycles using a sample-barcoded 5' primer and a J-beta primer mix. TCRdb re-called the 5' RACE reads with MiXCR, one entry per CDR3 protein. The sample records roughly 800,000 distinct CDR3 sequences, nearly 60% being singletons. The sequenced sample consisted of blood. The receptors derive from a man younger than 40 in good health.

The J gene is TRBJ1-3, the V gene TRBV3-1; D is undetermined. V lost 0 bases and J 8 bases, leaving 14 bases between the germline ends. This CDR3 spans 15 amino acids. The V gene's germline CDR1 is LGHDT and CDR2 YNNKEL (reference sequence). CDR3 in amino acids: CASSQEWSIGDTIYF. As DNA, the CDR3 is TGTGCCAGCAGCCAAGAGTGGTCAATCGGAGACACCATATATTTT.

This clonotype occurred a few times. The genes are TRBV11-2 and TRBJ2-7; TRBD1 is a possible D gene (5 bases). The CDR3 spans 14 residues. From germline, CDR1 is SGHAT and CDR2 FQNNGV. V dropped 1 base and J dropped 4 bases, with 11 bases sitting between them. CDR3: CASSLVAGAYEQYF. CDR3 sequence (DNA): TGTGCCAGCAGCTTAGTTGCTGGGGCTTACGAGCAGTACTTC. Full variable domain (remainder filled in from reference TRBV11-2 and TRBJ2-7): EAGVAQSPRYKIIEKRQSVAFWCNPISGHATLYWYQQILGQGPKLLIQFQNNGVVDDSQLPKDRFSAERLKGVDSTLKIQPAKLEDSAVYLCASSLVAGAYEQYFGPGTRLTVT.

The V gene is TRBV7-2, the J gene TRBJ2-7; the D is unclear. V was trimmed by 6 bases and J by 2 bases, leaving 14 bases between them. Germline V CDR1 and CDR2: SGHTA, FQGNSA. CDR3 size: 14 residues. The CDR3 loop is CASRARTVAYEQYF. The CDR3 DNA reads as TGTGCCAGCAGGGCGAGGACGGTCGCCTACGAGCAGTACTTC.

DNA for the CDR3: TGTGCCTGGGAAGCCGGGACCCTCCACAATGAGCAGTTCTTC. It translates to CAWEAGTLHNEQFF. The chain employs TRBV30 and TRBJ2-1; D may match TRBD1 or TRBD2 (5 bases each). The V and J ends lost 5 bases and 5 bases respectively, with 16 bases between them. Germline CDR1 is GTSNPN and CDR2 is SVGIG (reference sequence). CDR3 length: 14 residues.

V usage is TRBV7-2 and J usage is TRBJ2-1, with 7 bases matching TRBD2. Germline V lookup: CDR1 SGHTA, CDR2 FQGNSA. J lost 0 bases, V lost 5 bases, and 4 bases had no gene match. CDR3 length: 15 amino acids. The CDR3 is CASSRGTNSYNEQFF. DNA of the CDR3: TGTGCCAGCAGCCGTGGGACTAACTCCTACAATGAGCAGTTCTTC.

The chain uses TRBV28 and TRBJ2-3, with D unresolved. The V gene lost 9 bases and the J gene lost 0 bases, with 7 bases spanning the gap. This CDR3 contains 12 residues. Germline V gene data show CDR1 as MDHEN and CDR2 as SYDVKM. Here the CDR3 reads CAREDSTDTQYF. In nucleotides, the CDR3 is TGTGCCAGAGAGGACAGCACAGATACGCAGTATTTT.

The V call is TRBV9, the J call TRBJ2-2; 9 nucleotides line up with TRBD1. The trim removed 4 bases at V and 4 bases at J, leaving 5 bases unmatched. Germline CDR1 reads SGDLS; CDR2 reads YYNGEE. This CDR3 contains 15 residues. The CDR3 sequence: CASSPRQGGTGELFF. As DNA, the CDR3 is TGTGCCAGCAGCCCCCGACAGGGGGGCACCGGGGAGCTGTTTTTT.

The V call is TRBV4-3, the J call TRBJ2-5; TRBD2 agrees at 12 bases. The J call could be wrong; TRBJ2-7 is a better fit for the DNA end. The CDR3 contains 15 residues. CDR1 LGHNA and CDR2 YSLEER come from the germline V gene. The CDR3, as DNA: TGCGCCAGCAGCCAGGGACTAGCGGGCCTTTACGAGCAGTACTTC. This sequence encodes CASSQGLAGLYEQYF.

DNA for the CDR3: TGCAGCGTTGATGTTGGGAACACAGATACGCAGTATTTT. Translating it yields CSVDVGNTDTQYF. This chain connects TRBV29-1 to TRBJ2-3; D gene uncertain. V lost 3 bases, J lost 2 bases, and 9 bases lay in between. Looked up from germline, CDR1 is SQVTM and CDR2 is ANQGSEA. The CDR3 contains 13 residues.

The V gene is TRBV11-2, the J gene TRBJ2-7; D unresolved. The V end lost 5 bases, the J end lost 1 base, and 12 bases lay between the germline ends. Germline V CDR1 and CDR2: SGHAT, FQNNGV. The CDR3 runs 14 residues. The CDR3 coding sequence is TGTGCCAGCAGCACCAGGAGCGCTTCCTACGAGCAGTACTTC. Translation gives CASSTRSASYEQYF.

This clonotype was seen more than once but under ten times. V and J are TRBV6-2 or TRBV6-3 and TRBJ2-6; D remains unclear. The CDR3 contains 15 residues. V gave up 7 bases and J gave up 2 bases, with 12 bases separating them. Germline V gene lookup returns CDR1 MNHEY and CDR2 SVGEGT. CDR3 loop: CASIPYGAGANVLTF. The CDR3 coding sequence is TGTGCCAGCATCCCCTATGGGGCTGGGGCCAACGTCCTGACTTTC.

The chain links TRBV20-1 to TRBJ1-2, with 7 bases matching TRBD1. Germline CDR1 and CDR2: DFQATT and SNEGSKA (reference sequence). V lost 3 bases, J lost 2 bases, and 6 bases stayed unmatched. The CDR3 has 14 amino acids. In DNA, the CDR3 is TGCAGTGCTAGCAGACAGGGAGTAAACTATGGCTACACCTTC. This translates into CSASRQGVNYGYTF.

V and J are TRBV5-1 and TRBJ2-7; TRBD1 aligns across 8 bases. CDR3 size: 15 residues. Germline assignment: CDR1 SGHRS and CDR2 YFSETQ. The V and J ends lost 4 bases and 2 bases, in that order; junction bases with no gene match: 8. CDR3 nucleotides: TGCGCCAGCAGCCACCCACCGGACAGGGCCTACGAGCAGTACTTC. This translates into CASSHPPDRAYEQYF.

This chain links TRBV4-1 with TRBJ2-5; weak D call: TRBD1 (6 bases). TRBJ2-7 matches the DNA end more closely, so the J call is doubtful. The CDR3 covers 14 residues. In germline, CDR1 is MGHRA, CDR2 YSYEKL. CDR3 sequence: CASSEPGQDYEQYF. As DNA, the CDR3 is TGCGCCAGCAGCGAACCGGGACAAGACTACGAGCAGTACTTC.

The chain joins TRBV6-2 or TRBV6-3 to TRBJ2-1; D remains unclear. This CDR3 comprises 13 residues. V was clipped by 5 bases and J by 2 bases, with 7 bases between them. Germline V CDR1 and CDR2: MNHEY, SVGEGT. CDR3 nucleotides: TGTGCCAGCAGTGAGACTCCCTACAATGAGCAGTTCTTC. It translates to CASSETPYNEQFF.

The rearrangement joins TRBV4-3 to TRBJ2-1; possible D gene TRBD2, 5 bases. The CDR3 covers 14 residues. The ends were cut back, 1 base at V and 8 bases at J, with 12 bases in the middle. Germline CDR1 is LGHNA and CDR2 is YSLEER. The CDR3 sequence is CASSQVSYGDEQFF. CDR3 in DNA: TGCGCCAGCAGCCAAGTTTCGTACGGGGATGAGCAGTTCTTC.

This chain connects TRBV28 to TRBJ1-2; D perhaps matches TRBD1 (5 bases). This CDR3 contains 15 residues. Germline CDR1 MDHEN, CDR2 SYDVKM. Trimming removed 8 bases from V and 6 bases from J, with 22 bases in between. This CDR3 is CASLRDDRPYDGYTF. In nucleotides, the CDR3 is TGTGCCAGCCTCCGGGACGACCGACCTTATGATGGCTACACCTTC.

This chain links TRBV4-2 with TRBJ1-2; D possibly corresponds to TRBD1 (5 bases). Trimming removed 1 base at V and 2 bases at J, with 8 bases between. Germline V lookup: CDR1 LGHNA, CDR2 YNFKEQ. There are 14 residues in the CDR3. CDR3 DNA sequence: TGTGCCAGCAGCCAAGCGTCAGGGAACTATGGCTACACCTTC. The encoded protein is CASSQASGNYGYTF.

The chain has TRBV5-1 and TRBJ2-4, with 9 bases fitting TRBD1. The DNA matches TRBJ2-7 better at its end, which makes the J call doubtful. The CDR3 sequence is 16 residues long. Germline CDR1 and CDR2: SGHRS and YFSETQ. DNA of the CDR3: TGCGCCAGCAGCTCAATAGGACAGGGGAGAGAAAACGAGCAGTACTTC. It yields the protein CASSSIGQGRENEQYF.

This clonotype was counted a few times. CDR3 sequence reads: CASSSPGLDVLFF. CDR3 coding DNA: TGTGCCAGCAGTTCCCCGGGACTAGATGTTCTGTTCTTC. The genes are TRBV27 and TRBJ2-1; 8 nucleotides agree with TRBD2. In germline, CDR1 is MNHEY, CDR2 SMNVEV (reference sequence). The CDR3 spans 13 residues. The J segment lost 15 bases and the V segment lost 4 bases, leaving 11 bases of the junction unmatched.

The genes are TRBV7-9 and TRBJ2-7; D tentatively reads TRBD1 or TRBD2 (5 bases each). The J call may be in error: the DNA end matches TRBJ2-5 better. The CDR3 consists of 14 residues. Germline V gene lookup returns CDR1 SEHNR and CDR2 FQNEAQ (reference sequence). CDR3 in DNA: TGTGCCAGCAGCCCCTCGGGGCGGCTAGGGACCCAGTACTTC. As protein: CASSPSGRLGTQYF.

V usage is TRBV28 and J usage is TRBJ2-7; 11 bases are a match to TRBD2. Per the germline V gene, CDR1 is MDHEN and CDR2 is SYDVKM. CDR3 size: 14 residues. V shed 7 bases and J 4 bases; nucleotides not matched to a gene: 6. The CDR3 here is CASTRLAGRYEQYF. DNA for the CDR3: TGTGCCAGCACACGACTAGCGGGGCGATACGAGCAGTACTTC.

This clonotype has a handful of counts. The V call is TRBV20-1, the J call TRBJ2-5, with TRBD1 matching over 10 bases. With the DNA end fitting TRBJ2-7 better, the J assignment may be wrong. The CDR3 is 14 residues long. Germline lookup yields CDR1 DFQATT and CDR2 SNEGSKA (reference sequence). The CDR3 loop reads CSARARDRGYEQYF. Here the CDR3 DNA reads TGCAGTGCTAGAGCCCGGGACAGGGGCTACGAGCAGTACTTC.

The chain carries TRBV29-1 and TRBJ2-1; 7 bases align to TRBD2. This CDR3 spans 17 amino acids. Germline V CDR1 and CDR2: SQVTM, ANQGSEA. After removal of 0 bases from V and 4 bases from J, the junction contained 12 bases not matched to a gene. The CDR3 region has the DNA TGCAGCGTTGAAGACCTGGGAGGGGTCGCGAAATACAATGAGCAGTTCTTC. Protein sequence: CSVEDLGGVAKYNEQFF.

J is TRBJ2-1 and V is TRBV14; 7 nucleotides match TRBD1. V shed 4 bases, J shed 7 bases, and the junction held 7 bases outside the gene matches. CDR3 length equals 14 residues. Germline V gene sequence: CDR1 SGHDN, CDR2 FVKESK. For the CDR3, the DNA is TGTGCCAGCAGCCCCCGGGACAGACCAAATGAGCAGTTCTTC. Amino acid sequence: CASSPRDRPNEQFF. The full variable domain, rest sourced from reference TRBV14 and TRBJ2-1, is EAGVTQFPSHSVIEKGQTVTLRCDPISGHDNLYWYRRVMGKEIKFLLHFVKESKQDESGMPNNRFLAERTGGTYSTLKVQPAELEDSGVYFCASSPRDRPNEQFFGPGTRLTVL.

The chain joins TRBV4-3 to TRBJ2-7; maybe TRBD1 (5 bases). Germline values: CDR1 LGHNA, CDR2 YSLEER. V was shortened by 0 bases and J by 3 bases, with 12 bases between the two germline ends. This CDR3 comprises 15 residues. CDR3 sequence reads: CASSQDRWGIYEQYF. The CDR3 nucleotides read TGCGCCAGCAGCCAAGATAGGTGGGGCATCTACGAGCAGTACTTC.